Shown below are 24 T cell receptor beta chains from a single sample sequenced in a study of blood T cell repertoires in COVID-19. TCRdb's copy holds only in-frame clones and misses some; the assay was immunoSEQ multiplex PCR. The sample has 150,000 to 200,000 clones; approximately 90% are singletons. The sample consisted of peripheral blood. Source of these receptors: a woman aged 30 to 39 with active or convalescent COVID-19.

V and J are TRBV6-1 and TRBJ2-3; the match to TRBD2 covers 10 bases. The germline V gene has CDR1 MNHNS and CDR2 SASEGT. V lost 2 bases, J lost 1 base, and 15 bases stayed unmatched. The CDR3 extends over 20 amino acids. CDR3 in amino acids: CASSERFSWTSGFRTDTQYF. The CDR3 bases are TGTGCCAGCAGTGAAAGATTCAGTTGGACTAGCGGTTTCCGCACAGATACGCAGTATTTT.

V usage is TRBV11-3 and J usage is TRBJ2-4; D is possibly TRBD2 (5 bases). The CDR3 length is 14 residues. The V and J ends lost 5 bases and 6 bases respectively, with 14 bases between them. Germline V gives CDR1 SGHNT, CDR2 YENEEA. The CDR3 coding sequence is TGTGCCAGCAGCGGTGAGGCGGGCCCAAACATTCAGTACTTC. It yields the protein CASSGEAGPNIQYF. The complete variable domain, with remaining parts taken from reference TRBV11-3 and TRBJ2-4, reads EAGVVQSPRYKIIEKKQPVAFWCNPISGHNTLYWYLQNLGQGPELLIRYENEEAVDDSQLPKDRFSAERLKGVDSTLKIQPAELGDSAVYLCASSGEAGPNIQYFGAGTRLSVL.

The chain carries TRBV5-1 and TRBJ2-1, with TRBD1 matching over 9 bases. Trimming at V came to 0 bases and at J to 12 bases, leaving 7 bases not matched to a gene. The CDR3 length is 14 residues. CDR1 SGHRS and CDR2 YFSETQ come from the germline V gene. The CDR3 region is CASSLGGQGIGQFF. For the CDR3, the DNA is TGCGCCAGCAGCTTGGGGGGACAGGGAATCGGGCAGTTCTTC.

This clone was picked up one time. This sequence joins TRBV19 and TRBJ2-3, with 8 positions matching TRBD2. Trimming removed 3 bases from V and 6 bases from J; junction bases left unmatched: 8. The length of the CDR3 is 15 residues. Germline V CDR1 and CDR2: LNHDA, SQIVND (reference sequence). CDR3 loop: CASSIGGGPWDTQYF. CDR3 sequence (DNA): TGTGCCAGTAGTATTGGCGGGGGGCCTTGGGATACGCAGTATTTT.

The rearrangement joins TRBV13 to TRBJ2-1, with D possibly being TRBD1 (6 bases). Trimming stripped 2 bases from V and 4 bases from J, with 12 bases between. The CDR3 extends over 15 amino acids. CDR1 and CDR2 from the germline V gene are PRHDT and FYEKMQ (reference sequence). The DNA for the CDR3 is TGTGCCAGCAGCTTAATCCGGGACATGTACAATGAGCAGTTCTTC. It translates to CASSLIRDMYNEQFF.

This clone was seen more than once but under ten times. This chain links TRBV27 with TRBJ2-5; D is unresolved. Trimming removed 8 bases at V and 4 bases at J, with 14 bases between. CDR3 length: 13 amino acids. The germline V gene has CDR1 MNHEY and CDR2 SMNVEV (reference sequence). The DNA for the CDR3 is TGTGCCAGCGGCCCCAGGCTTGGAGAGACCCAGTACTTC. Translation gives CASGPRLGETQYF.

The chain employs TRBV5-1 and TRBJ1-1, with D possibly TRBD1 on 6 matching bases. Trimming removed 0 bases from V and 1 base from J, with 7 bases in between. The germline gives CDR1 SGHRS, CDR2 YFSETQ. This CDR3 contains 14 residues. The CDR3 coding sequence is TGCGCCAGCAGCTTGGTGACAGGGAACACTGAAGCTTTCTTT. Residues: CASSLVTGNTEAFF.

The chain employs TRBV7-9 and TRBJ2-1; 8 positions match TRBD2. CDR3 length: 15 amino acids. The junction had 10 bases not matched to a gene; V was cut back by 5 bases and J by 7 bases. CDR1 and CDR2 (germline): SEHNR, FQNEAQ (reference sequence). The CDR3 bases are TGTGCCAGCAGCCCCAGCGGGAGAAAGGCAAATGAGCAGTTCTTC. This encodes CASSPSGRKANEQFF. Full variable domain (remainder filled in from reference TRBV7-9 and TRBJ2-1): DTGVSQNPRHKITKRGQNVTFRCDPISEHNRLYWYRQTLGQGPEFLTYFQNEAQLEKSRLLSDRFSAERPKGSFSTLEIQRTEQGDSAMYLCASSPSGRKANEQFFGPGTRLTVL.

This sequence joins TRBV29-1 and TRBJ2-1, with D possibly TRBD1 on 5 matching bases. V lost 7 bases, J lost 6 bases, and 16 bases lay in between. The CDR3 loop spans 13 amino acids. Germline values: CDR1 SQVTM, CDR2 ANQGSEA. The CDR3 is CSAGAGHFNEQFF. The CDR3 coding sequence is TGCAGCGCTGGGGCCGGACACTTCAATGAGCAGTTCTTC.

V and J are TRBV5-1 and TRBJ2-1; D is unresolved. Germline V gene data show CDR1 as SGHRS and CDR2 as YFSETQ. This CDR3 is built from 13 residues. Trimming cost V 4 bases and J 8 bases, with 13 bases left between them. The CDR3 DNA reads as TGCGCCAGCAGCCATACAGATTATGATGAGCAGTTCTTC. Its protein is CASSHTDYDEQFF. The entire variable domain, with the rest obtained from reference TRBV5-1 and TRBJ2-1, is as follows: KAGVTQTPRYLIKTRGQQVTLSCSPISGHRSVSWYQQTPGQGLQFLFEYFSETQRNKGNFPGRFSGRQFSNSRSEMNVSTLELGDSALYLCASSHTDYDEQFFGPGTRLTVL.

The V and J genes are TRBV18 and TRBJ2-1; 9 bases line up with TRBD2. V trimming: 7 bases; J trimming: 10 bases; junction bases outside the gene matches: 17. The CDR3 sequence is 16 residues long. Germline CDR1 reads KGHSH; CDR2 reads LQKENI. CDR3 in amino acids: CASFEPGLAGPLEQFF. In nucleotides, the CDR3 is TGTGCCAGCTTTGAACCGGGGCTAGCGGGACCGCTAGAGCAGTTCTTC.

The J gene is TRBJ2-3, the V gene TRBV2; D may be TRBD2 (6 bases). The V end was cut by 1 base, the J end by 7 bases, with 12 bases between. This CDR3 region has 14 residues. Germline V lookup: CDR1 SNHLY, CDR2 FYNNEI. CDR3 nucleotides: TGTGCCAGCAGTGAAGAGGGACTCCGGAATACGCAGTATTTT. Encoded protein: CASSEEGLRNTQYF.

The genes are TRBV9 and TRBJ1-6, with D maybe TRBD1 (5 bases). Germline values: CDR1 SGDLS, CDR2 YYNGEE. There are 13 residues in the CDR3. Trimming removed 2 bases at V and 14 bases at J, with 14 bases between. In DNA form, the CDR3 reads TGTGCCAGCAGCGTGGGGCCCGCAATCACCCTCCACTTT. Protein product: CASSVGPAITLHF.

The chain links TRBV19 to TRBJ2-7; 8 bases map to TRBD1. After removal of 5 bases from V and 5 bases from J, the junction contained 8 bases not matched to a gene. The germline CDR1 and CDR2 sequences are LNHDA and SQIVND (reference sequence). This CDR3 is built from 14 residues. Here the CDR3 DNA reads TGTGCCAGTAGTCCTCGGACAGGGCTCGACGAGCAGTACTTC. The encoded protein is CASSPRTGLDEQYF. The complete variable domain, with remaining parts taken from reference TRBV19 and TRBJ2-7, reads DGGITQSPKYLFRKEGQNVTLSCEQNLNHDAMYWYRQDPGQGLRLIYYSQIVNDFQKGDIAEGYSVSREKKESFPLTVTSAQKNPTAFYLCASSPRTGLDEQYFGPGTRLTVT.

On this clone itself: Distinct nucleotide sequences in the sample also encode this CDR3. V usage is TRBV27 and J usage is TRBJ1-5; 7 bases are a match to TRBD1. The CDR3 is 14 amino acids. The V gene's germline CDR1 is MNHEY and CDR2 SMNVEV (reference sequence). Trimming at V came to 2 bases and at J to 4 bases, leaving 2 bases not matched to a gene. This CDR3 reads CASSLQGGNQPQHF. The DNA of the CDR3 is TGTGCCAGCAGTTTACAGGGGGGAAATCAGCCCCAGCATTTT.

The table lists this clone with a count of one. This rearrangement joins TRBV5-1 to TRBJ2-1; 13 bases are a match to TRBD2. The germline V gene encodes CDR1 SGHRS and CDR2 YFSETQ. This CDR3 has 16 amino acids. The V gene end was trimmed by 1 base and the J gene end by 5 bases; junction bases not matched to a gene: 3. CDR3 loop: CASSLMTSGRNNEQFF. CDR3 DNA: TGCGCCAGCAGCTTGATGACTAGCGGGAGGAACAATGAGCAGTTCTTC.

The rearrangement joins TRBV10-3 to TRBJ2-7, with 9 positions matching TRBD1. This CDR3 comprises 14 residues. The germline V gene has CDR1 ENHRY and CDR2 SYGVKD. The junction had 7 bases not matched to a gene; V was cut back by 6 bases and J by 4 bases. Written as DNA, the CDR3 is TGTGCCATCAGGAACCCGGGACAGGGTTACGAGCAGTACTTC. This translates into CAIRNPGQGYEQYF.

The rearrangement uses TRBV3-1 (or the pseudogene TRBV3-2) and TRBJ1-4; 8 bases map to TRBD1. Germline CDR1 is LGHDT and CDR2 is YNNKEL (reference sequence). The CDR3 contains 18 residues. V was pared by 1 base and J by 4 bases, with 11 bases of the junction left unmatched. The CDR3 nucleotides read TGTGCCAGCAGCCAAGGGTTTGGGCCAGGGGGCCTTAATGAAAAACTGTTTTTT. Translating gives CASSQGFGPGGLNEKLFF.

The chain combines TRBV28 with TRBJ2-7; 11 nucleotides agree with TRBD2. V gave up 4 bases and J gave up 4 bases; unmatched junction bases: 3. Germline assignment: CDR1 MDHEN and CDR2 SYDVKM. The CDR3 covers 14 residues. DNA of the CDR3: TGTGCCAGCAGTTCGACTAGCGGGATTTACGAGCAGTACTTC. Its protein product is CASSSTSGIYEQYF.

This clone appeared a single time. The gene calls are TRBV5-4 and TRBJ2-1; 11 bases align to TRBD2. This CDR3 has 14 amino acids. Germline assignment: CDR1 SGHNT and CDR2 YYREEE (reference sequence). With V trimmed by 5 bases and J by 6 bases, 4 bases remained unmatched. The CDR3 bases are TGTGCCAGCAGTCCGACTAGCGGGACCAATGAGCAGTTCTTC. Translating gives CASSPTSGTNEQFF. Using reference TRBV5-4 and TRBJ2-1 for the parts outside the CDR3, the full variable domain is ETGVTQSPTHLIKTRGQQVTLRCSSQSGHNTVSWYQQALGQGPQFIFQYYREEENGRGNFPPRFSGLQFPNYSSELNVNALELDDSALYLCASSPTSGTNEQFFGPGTRLTVL.

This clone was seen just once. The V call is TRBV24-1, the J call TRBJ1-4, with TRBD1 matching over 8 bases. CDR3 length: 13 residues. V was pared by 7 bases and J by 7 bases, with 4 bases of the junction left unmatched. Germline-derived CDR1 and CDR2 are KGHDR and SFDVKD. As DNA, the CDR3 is TGTGCCACCAGCCAGGGGGCTGGTGAAAAACTGTTTTTT. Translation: CATSQGAGEKLFF.

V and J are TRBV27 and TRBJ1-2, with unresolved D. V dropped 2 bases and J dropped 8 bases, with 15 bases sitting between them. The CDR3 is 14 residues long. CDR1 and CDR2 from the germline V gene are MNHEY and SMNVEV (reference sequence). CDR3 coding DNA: TGTGCCAGCAGTTTAGCCGGGGAGGCGAGGGGCTACACCTTC. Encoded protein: CASSLAGEARGYTF.

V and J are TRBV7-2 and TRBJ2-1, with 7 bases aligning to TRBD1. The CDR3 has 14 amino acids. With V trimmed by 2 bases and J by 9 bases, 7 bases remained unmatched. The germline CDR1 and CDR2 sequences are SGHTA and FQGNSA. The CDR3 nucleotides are TGTGCCAGCAGCTTAAGACAGGGACGGGGTGAGCAGTTCTTC. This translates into CASSLRQGRGEQFF.

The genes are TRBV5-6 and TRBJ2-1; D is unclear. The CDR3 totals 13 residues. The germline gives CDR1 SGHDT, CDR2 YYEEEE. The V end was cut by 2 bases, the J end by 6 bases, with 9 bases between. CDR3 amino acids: CASSFALPNEQFF. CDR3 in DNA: TGTGCCAGCAGCTTCGCGCTTCCCAATGAGCAGTTCTTC.